Below, one T cell receptor beta chain is given with its context. Sample treatment: oral pan-JAK inhibitor, 5-10 mg twice daily. Researchers gathered lesional scalp punch biopsies and peripheral blood from patients with alopecia areata. The sequencing template was cDNA reverse transcribed from extracted RNA. TCRdb's table, derived via immunoSEQ multiplex PCR, lists solely in-frame clones and lacks some. The sample holds thousands of clones, approximately 74% seen once. CDR1 and CDR2 from the germline V gene are SGHTA and FQGNSA. Trimming took 1 base from V and 2 from J, leaving 9 bases between them. The CDR3 runs to 15 residues. The sample is drawn from a study of CD8+ T cells in alopecia areata.

The source is a human donor with alopecia areata. This sequence joins TRBV7-2 and TRBJ1-5; D is unclear. Here the sequenced sample was skin, taken at week 24, from a patient treated with tofacitinib. CDR3 loop: CASSLGGGGNQPQHF. CDR3 DNA: TGTGCCAGCAGCTTAGGAGGTGGGGGCAATCAGCCCCAGCATTTT.